The 28 T cell receptor beta chains listed next were all sequenced from one sample in a study of response to subunit inactivated influenza vaccine. TCRdb recomputed calls from the RT-PCR reads with MiXCR, one row per CDR3 protein. The sample has around 650,000 distinct CDR3 sequences; around 16% are singletons. Sequencing was performed on PBMCs from blood, taken approximately 12 days after vaccination. These receptors were obtained from a man aged 50-60 years who received an inactivated influenza vaccine.

This clonotype came up a few times. This sequence joins TRBV4-2 and TRBJ1-4; D is ambiguous. The V end was cut by 0 bases, the J end by 5 bases, with 13 bases between. This CDR3 has 16 residues. Germline CDR1 and CDR2: LGHNA and YNFKEQ. The DNA of the CDR3 is TGTGCCAGCAGCCAAGATTACACGGCCCCGAATGAAAAACTGTTTTTT. This sequence encodes CASSQDYTAPNEKLFF.

The gene calls are TRBV20-1 and TRBJ2-5, with a tentative D call TRBD1 (5 bases). The germline V gene encodes CDR1 DFQATT and CDR2 SNEGSKA (reference sequence). V lost 3 bases and J lost 3, with 8 bases in between. The CDR3 sequence is 12 residues long. The CDR3 coding sequence is TGCAGTGCTAGCCCCAGGGAAGAGACCCAGTACTTC. Residues: CSASPREETQYF.

This clonotype has a handful of counts. The chain recombines TRBV7-8 with TRBJ2-1; the match to TRBD1 covers 7 bases. Germline V lookup: CDR1 SGHVS, CDR2 FQNEAQ. The V and J ends lost 5 bases and 11 bases, in that order; junction bases with no gene match: 6. The CDR3 runs 12 residues. Here the CDR3 reads CASSPDRAQQFF. In DNA form, the CDR3 reads TGTGCCAGCAGCCCCGACAGGGCGCAGCAGTTCTTC.

This clonotype has only a few counts. The V and J genes are TRBV5-6 and TRBJ2-7; D unresolved. The CDR3 sequence is 17 residues long. The V end lost 2 bases, the J end lost 2 bases, and 20 bases lay between the germline ends. Germline V lookup: CDR1 SGHDT, CDR2 YYEEEE. The CDR3 is CASSFGPKGSATYEQYF. CDR3 bases: TGTGCCAGCAGCTTTGGGCCGAAAGGCAGCGCTACCTACGAGCAGTACTTC.

This clonotype was picked up a small number of times. The rearrangement joins TRBV10-3 to TRBJ2-5; 7 nucleotides align to TRBD1. The CDR3 consists of 13 residues. The germline gives CDR1 ENHRY, CDR2 SYGVKD. With V trimmed by 7 bases and J by 2 bases, 4 bases remained unmatched. CDR3 sequence (DNA): TGTGCCATCATTGGGGACAGTCAAGAGACCCAGTACTTC. Protein product: CAIIGDSQETQYF.

The CDR3 region is CASSSGPNSPLHF. The CDR3, as DNA: TGCGCCAGCAGCTCCGGACCAAATTCACCCCTCCACTTT. V and J are TRBV10-1 and TRBJ1-6; no firm D call. The CDR3 runs to 13 residues. The ends were cut back, 6 bases at V and 7 bases at J, with 10 bases in the middle. CDR1 is WNHNN and CDR2 is SYGVQD in the germline V gene (reference sequence).

This clonotype has a handful of counts. This chain uses TRBV3-1 with TRBJ1-4, with D maybe TRBD1 (5 bases). The ends were cut back, 4 bases at V and 8 bases at J, with 17 bases in the middle. CDR1 LGHDT and CDR2 YNNKEL come from the germline V gene (reference sequence). The CDR3 length is 15 residues. CDR3 protein: CASSPWDRAAEKLFF. As DNA, the CDR3 is TGTGCCAGCAGCCCCTGGGACCGAGCGGCGGAAAAACTGTTTTTT.

V usage is TRBV7-8 and J usage is TRBJ2-7; TRBD1 or TRBD2 may be the D gene (6 bases each). CDR1 SGHVS and CDR2 FQNEAQ come from the germline V gene. The CDR3 spans 17 residues. V lost 1 base to trimming and J lost 3 bases, with 19 bases between them. The CDR3 DNA sequence: TGTGCCAGCAGCTTAGGGGGGGCTACCCCGAGATTCTACGAGCAGTACTTC. Encoded protein: CASSLGGATPRFYEQYF.

This clonotype was picked up many times. The chain links TRBV12-3 or TRBV12-4 to TRBJ1-1; D is ambiguous. This CDR3 contains 13 residues. V shed 6 bases and J shed 1 base, with 9 bases lying between them. The CDR3 bases are TGTGCCAGCAGCCATGGAGGGAACACTGAAGCTTTCTTT. Translation gives CASSHGGNTEAFF.

This clonotype has just a few counts. V is TRBV28 and J is TRBJ1-4, with D possibly TRBD1 on 5 matching bases. Germline CDR1 and CDR2: MDHEN and SYDVKM. Trimming left V 6 bases short and J 8 bases short, with 13 bases between. The CDR3 spans 13 residues. This CDR3 is CASRPGPAEKLFF. The CDR3 bases are TGTGCCAGCAGACCGGGACCGGCAGAAAAACTGTTTTTT. The full variable domain, completed using reference TRBV28 and TRBJ1-4, is DVKVTQSSRYLVKRTGEKVFLECVQDMDHENMFWYRQDPGLGLRLIYFSYDVKMKEKGDIPEGYSVSREKKERFSLILESASTNQTSMYLCASRPGPAEKLFFGSGTQLSVL.

CDR3: CASSPRQGLLSRPDTQYF. The CDR3 nucleotides are TGTGCCAGCAGCCCCAGGCAGGGACTTTTATCCCGGCCAGATACGCAGTATTTT. This rearrangement joins TRBV6-2 or TRBV6-3 to TRBJ2-3; perhaps TRBD2 as D (6 bases). Germline V gene lookup returns CDR1 MNHEY and CDR2 SVGEGT. Trimming left V 6 bases short and J 4 bases short, with 26 bases between. The length of the CDR3 is 18 residues.

In its sample, this clonotype was seen many times. V and J are TRBV29-1 and TRBJ2-1; unclear D gene. Germline CDR1 SQVTM, CDR2 ANQGSEA. Trimming took 4 bases from V and 0 from J, leaving 10 bases between them. This CDR3 has 14 residues. Written as DNA, the CDR3 is TGCAGCGTTGTGGTGGCGAGCTCCTACAATGAGCAGTTCTTC. This gives the protein CSVVVASSYNEQFF.

The chain employs TRBV14 and TRBJ1-5; TRBD1 is a possible D gene (5 bases). The CDR3 runs to 13 residues. Germline V gene sequence: CDR1 SGHDN, CDR2 FVKESK. V gave up 8 bases and J gave up 5 bases, with 13 bases separating them. CDR3 coding DNA: TGTGCCAGCCCGGACACGGAACATCAGCCCCAGCATTTT. Translating it yields CASPDTEHQPQHF.

The CDR3 DNA sequence: TGTGCCAGCAGCTTAGATCGGGGGGAGCAGCCCCAGCATTTT. Translating gives CASSLDRGEQPQHF. The chain employs TRBV11-2 and TRBJ1-5; possible D gene TRBD1, 5 bases. The V and J ends lost 0 bases and 7 bases respectively, with 10 bases between them. Germline V gives CDR1 SGHAT, CDR2 FQNNGV. The CDR3 sequence is 14 residues long.

This rearrangement joins TRBV12-3 or TRBV12-4 to TRBJ1-4; no definite D call. The CDR3 consists of 11 residues. V shed 6 bases and J shed 12 bases, with 11 bases lying between them. CDR3 region: CASSISDQLFF. DNA of the CDR3: TGTGCCAGCAGCATCTCGGACCAACTGTTTTTT.

This clonotype was observed a few times. J is TRBJ2-7 and V is TRBV30; D gene ambiguous. V lost 0 bases to trimming and J lost 2 bases, with 14 bases between them. The CDR3 is 15 residues long. Germline lookup yields CDR1 GTSNPN and CDR2 SVGIG (reference sequence). CDR3 sequence: CAWSVRARVPYEQYF. Written as DNA, the CDR3 is TGTGCCTGGAGTGTACGCGCTAGGGTCCCCTACGAGCAGTACTTC.

This clonotype was recorded at least ten times. The V gene is TRBV7-2, the J gene TRBJ2-5, with D uncertain. CDR3 length: 15 amino acids. V was clipped by 2 bases and J by 0 bases, with 10 bases between them. Germline V gives CDR1 SGHTA, CDR2 FQGNSA. The CDR3 nucleotides read TGTGCCAGCAGCTTATCCGTGACTCACCAAGAGACCCAGTACTTC. Translated: CASSLSVTHQETQYF.

This clonotype came up many times. The chain joins TRBV5-1 to TRBJ2-5; D might be TRBD1 (6 bases). V was pared by 0 bases and J by 0 bases, with 9 bases between. Germline CDR1 reads SGHRS; CDR2 reads YFSETQ. This CDR3 has 15 amino acids. The CDR3 DNA reads as TGCGCCAGCAGCTTGGCCCGGACAGACCAAGAGACCCAGTACTTC. It specifies CASSLARTDQETQYF.

This clonotype was detected a few times. The chain is built from TRBV7-9 and TRBJ2-7; perhaps TRBD1 as D (5 bases). Between the trimmed V and J ends, which lost 1 base and 7 bases, there was a span of 14 bases. Germline V gene sequence: CDR1 SEHNR, CDR2 FQNEAQ (reference sequence). The length of the CDR3 is 14 residues. The CDR3 reads CASSLDPVQGEQYF. The CDR3, as DNA: TGTGCCAGCAGCTTAGACCCCGTTCAGGGAGAGCAGTACTTC.

This chain joins TRBV30 and TRBJ2-1; D might be TRBD1 or TRBD2, each matching 6 bases. V lost 1 base and J 8 bases, leaving 18 bases between the germline ends. Germline V lookup: CDR1 GTSNPN, CDR2 SVGIG (reference sequence). The CDR3 sequence is 15 residues long. In DNA form, the CDR3 reads TGTGCCTGGAGTGGGACTTCCGGAGGGGGGTATGAGCAGTTCTTC. It specifies CAWSGTSGGGYEQFF.

The genes are TRBV10-3 and TRBJ1-5; 7 nucleotides line up with TRBD1. The J segment lost 0 bases and the V segment lost 10 bases, leaving 6 bases of the junction unmatched. The CDR3 sequence is 14 residues long. Germline V CDR1 and CDR2: ENHRY, SYGVKD. The CDR3 DNA reads TGTGCCACCGGACAGGAGTATAGCAATCAGCCCCAGCATTTT. Translated, it gives CATGQEYSNQPQHF.

The chain joins TRBV20-1 to TRBJ2-7, with 11 bases aligning to TRBD2. The germline gives CDR1 DFQATT, CDR2 SNEGSKA (reference sequence). Trimming cost V 4 bases and J 0 bases; bases outside gene matches: 5. There are 15 residues in the CDR3. The CDR3 protein is CSAMSGTSGSYEQYF. CDR3 DNA: TGCAGTGCTATGTCCGGGACTAGCGGCTCCTACGAGCAGTACTTC.

V gene TRBV20-1 combines with J gene TRBJ2-3; 14 nucleotides line up with TRBD2. V shed 5 bases, J shed 8 bases, and the junction held 9 bases outside the gene matches. The CDR3 sequence is 15 residues long. Germline V gene data show CDR1 as DFQATT and CDR2 as SNEGSKA (reference sequence). CDR3 protein: CSAPGLAGGISTQYF. The CDR3 region has the DNA TGCAGTGCTCCCGGACTAGCGGGGGGAATTAGTACGCAGTATTTT.

The rearrangement joins TRBV5-1 to TRBJ1-1; 7 nucleotides agree with TRBD1. CDR3 length: 13 residues. Germline assignment: CDR1 SGHRS and CDR2 YFSETQ. V trimming: 4 bases; J trimming: 5 bases; junction bases outside the gene matches: 5. DNA of the CDR3: TGCGCCAGCAGCACAGGGGACGGGACTGAAGCTTTCTTT. Its translation: CASSTGDGTEAFF.

J is TRBJ2-5 and V is TRBV20-1; D is undetermined. V dropped 0 bases and J dropped 2 bases, with 10 bases sitting between them. The CDR3 covers 14 residues. Germline-derived CDR1 and CDR2 are DFQATT and SNEGSKA (reference sequence). The CDR3 region is CSARDIGGQETQYF. The CDR3 DNA sequence: TGCAGTGCTAGAGATATTGGCGGACAAGAGACCCAGTACTTC.

The genes are TRBV20-1 and TRBJ1-5; TRBD1 is a possible D gene (6 bases). The CDR3 consists of 14 residues. V was cut by 2 bases and J by 2 bases, with 10 bases left in between. Germline CDR1 and CDR2: DFQATT and SNEGSKA (reference sequence). Written as DNA, the CDR3 is TGCAGTGCTAGAACCAGGGGTGGCAATCAGCCCCAGCATTTT. It translates to CSARTRGGNQPQHF.

This chain joins TRBV12-3 or TRBV12-4 and TRBJ2-1, with TRBD2 matching 10 bases. The CDR3 consists of 14 residues. The trim removed 3 bases at V and 8 bases at J, leaving 4 bases unmatched. As DNA, the CDR3 is TGTGCCAGCAGTTTCGGGACTAGCGCCCATGAGCAGTTCTTC. It codes for CASSFGTSAHEQFF.

This clonotype has only a few counts. The chain uses TRBV19 and TRBJ1-2; perhaps TRBD1 as D (5 bases). Germline loops: CDR1 LNHDA, CDR2 SQIVND (reference sequence). Trimming left V 4 bases short and J 2 bases short, with 14 bases between. The CDR3 sequence is 15 residues long. CDR3 sequence: CASSTYRNSNYGYTF. The CDR3 region has the DNA TGTGCCAGTAGTACCTACAGGAATTCAAACTATGGCTACACCTTC.